This TCR beta chain comes out of a study of neoadjuvant anti-PD-1 for oral cavity cancer (dated by TCRdb to 2020 to 2023). Looking at the study overall: Patients mostly received three to four biweekly doses of nivolumab at 3 mg/kg before curative-intent surgical resection. A fourth nivolumab dose was given around day 43 to patients without progression, and definitive surgical resection was performed in those patients on days 50-56. Responders were defined as patients with complete response, partial response or stable disease by RECIST 1.1; non-responders were defined as patients with progression. A roughly 30% response rate was observed in the parent correlative cohort, in which approximately 11 patients were included. Overall results and qualifications from the work: Within PBMCs, T cell clonality (Gini index) was significantly higher in non-responders than responders after neoadjuvant nivolumab. A higher pretreatment blood Treg/Th17 ratio correlated with both higher pretreatment blood TCRbeta clonality and lower post-treatment tumor TCRbeta clonality. TCR analyses included only a few patients per response group, and the authors called for larger cohorts for validation.

The germline V gene sets CDR1 to SGHRS and CDR2 to YFSETQ. Inclusive of the bounding cysteine and phenylalanine, the CDR3 is 14 residues long. The DNA shown is the 42-base CDR3, in frame from base 1. A distance of 16 bases separates the germline ends of V and J, which lose 2 bases and 8 bases respectively. The sample's time point label, in plain terms: after neoadjuvant nivolumab, at surgical resection. Patients had been newly diagnosed with stage II-IVA oral cavity squamous cell carcinoma, and no prior systemic or radiation treatment had been given to the patients. The cohort was made up of patients with locally advanced, HPV-negative oral cavity squamous cell carcinoma. Peripheral blood mononuclear cells were analyzed directly and were not maintained or expanded in culture. Samples were obtained from a longitudinal correlative study of a single-arm phase II trial of neoadjuvant nivolumab in oral cavity squamous cell carcinoma. Subject-matched pre- and post-treatment PBMCs and tumors from three responders and three non-responders were subjected to genomic DNA-based TCRbeta sequencing. Peripheral blood mononuclear cells were collected before nivolumab treatment and again after treatment, at the time of surgery. Genomic DNA was isolated from PBMCs using the Maxwell RSC DNA from Cells kit.

For deep sequencing, PBMC libraries mostly used roughly 470 ng of input genomic DNA, with six replicates for each sample. TCRbeta libraries were prepared with the immunoSEQ hsTCRbeta kit according to the manufacturer's instructions. An Illumina NovaSeq 6000 S4 flow cell was used to sequence the final libraries, which had first been combined to 3 nM. On the authors' methods: Raw data preprocessing and quality control were performed with the immunoSEQ Analyzer. The analysis was restricted to productive rearrangements, with each unique CDR3 amino acid sequence defining a clonotype. Repertoire clonality was estimated as the Gini-Simpson index, computed with the R package tcR. Student's t test was used to compare Gini indices, and Pearson correlation was used to assess associations with tumor size change. TCRdb's version of the immuneACCESS table is confined to in-frame rearrangements and falls short of the full clone set. An unresolved V gene accounts for under half of the shortfall where checked; the remainder is of unknown origin. V, J and clone size were drawn from that table, and D and trimming were deduced from the DNA. The sample contains some 15,000 clones, 60% to 80% of them found a single time. The ten largest account for more than 2% of the sample.

In the case of this clone: The antigen it recognizes is unknown. Base qualities are missing; no much larger clone stands one base away.

The sample here was PBMCs, taken after nivolumab (anti-PD-1) treatment. The rearranged segments are TRBV5-1 and TRBJ1-2; the D segment could be TRBD1, given 5 matching bases. This receptor was taken from a person aged 35-79 years with oral cavity squamous cell carcinoma. CDR3 loop: CASSFPGRPGGYTF. The DNA sequence is TGCGCCAGCAGCTTTCCGGGACGACCTGGGGGCTACACCTTC.